The source of this TCR beta chain is a study of cytomegalovirus exposure and HLA in healthy donors. Unmatched junction bases numbered 6, after V lost 2 bases and J lost 0 bases. CDR1 SGHNT and CDR2 YENEEA come from the germline V gene. This CDR3 is built from 18 residues. Study-level points and caveats: A missense variant in DCLRE1C was later tied to TCR beta V- and J-gene trimming. Per a later analysis, HLA-associated TCR beta chains showed more clonal expansion than other, equally common TCR beta chains.

On this clone: The antigen remains undetermined.

With 60 Vbeta and 13 Jbeta primers, the PCR was carried out. Using immunoSEQ multiplex PCR, the repertoire was profiled, and TCRdb retains in-frame clones only, with some absent. The sample shows fewer than 250,000 clones, 70% to 75% of them seen only once. This TCR was sampled from a woman aged 25 to 39 in good health and CMV-seropositive. This rearrangement joins TRBV11-3 to TRBJ2-1; 11 positions agree with TRBD2. The source material was PBMCs. The CDR3 region is CASSLREGTSGSYNEQFF. The CDR3 nucleotides read TGTGCCAGCAGCTTAAGGGAAGGGACTAGCGGCTCCTACAATGAGCAGTTCTTC.